The T cell receptor (beta chain) under discussion was sequenced for a study of blood T cell repertoires in COVID-19. Study overall: From the United States, Italy and Spain came samples of acute and convalescent COVID-19. T cells, B-cell-depleted T cells, or PBMCs provided the cDNA or gDNA that served as material.

Seattle enrolled patients during active infection and tracked them longitudinally. Study processing details: Amplification of reference gene primers was used by the study to estimate nucleated cell counts. TCRdb keeps only in-frame clones here, not all; method: immunoSEQ multiplex PCR. V, J and clone size are those of that table, while D and trimming were read from the DNA. The sample yields 540,000 or so clones, 85% to 90% seen once. The CDR3 has 18 residues. From germline, CDR1 is MGHDK and CDR2 SYGVNS. V lost 1 base to trimming and J lost 0 bases; unmatched junction nucleotides: 9. Sequencing was carried out using peripheral blood. The receptor comes from a woman in her 50s with COVID-19, enrolled during active disease. V and J are TRBV25-1 and TRBJ2-1, with 7 bases matching TRBD2. CDR3 sequence (DNA): TGTGCCAGCAGTGAATCCTTACTAGCGCTTAGCTCCTACAATGAGCAGTTCTTC. It translates to CASSESLLALSSYNEQFF.